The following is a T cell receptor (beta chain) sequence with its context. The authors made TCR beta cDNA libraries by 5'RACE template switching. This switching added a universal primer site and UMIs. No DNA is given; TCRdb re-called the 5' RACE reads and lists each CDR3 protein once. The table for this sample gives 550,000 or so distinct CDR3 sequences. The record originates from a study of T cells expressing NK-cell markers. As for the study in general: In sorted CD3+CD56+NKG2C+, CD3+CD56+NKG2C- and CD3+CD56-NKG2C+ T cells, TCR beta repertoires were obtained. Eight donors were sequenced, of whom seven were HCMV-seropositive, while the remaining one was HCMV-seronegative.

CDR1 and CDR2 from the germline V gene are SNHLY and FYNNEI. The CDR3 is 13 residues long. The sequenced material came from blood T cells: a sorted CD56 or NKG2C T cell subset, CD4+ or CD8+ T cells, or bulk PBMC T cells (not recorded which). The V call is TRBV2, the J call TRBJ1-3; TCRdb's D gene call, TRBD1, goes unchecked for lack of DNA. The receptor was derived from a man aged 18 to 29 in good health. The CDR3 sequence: CASSGGSGNTIYF. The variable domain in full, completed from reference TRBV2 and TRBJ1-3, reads EPEVTQTPSHQVTQMGQEVILRCVPISNHLYFYWYRQILGQKVEFLVSFYNNEISEKSEIFDDQFSVERPDGSNFTLKIRSTKLEDSAMYFCASSGGSGNTIYFGEGSWLTVV.